A single sample is the source of the 22 T cell receptor beta chains below, sequenced in a study of cytomegalovirus exposure and HLA in healthy donors. PCR involved 60 Vbeta and 13 Jbeta primers. The table came from immunoSEQ multiplex PCR; TCRdb's copy has only in-frame clones and leaves some out. Found here are over 100,000 clones, approximately 80% of them singletons; the top ten hold more than 10%. What was sequenced was PBMCs. These receptors were obtained from a woman aged 40 to 49 in good health and CMV-seropositive.

The V gene is TRBV6-5, the J gene TRBJ2-7; 8 nucleotides align to TRBD1. CDR3 length equals 15 residues. V dropped 5 bases and J dropped 3; count of bases not matched to a gene: 9. CDR1 MNHEY and CDR2 SVGAGI come from the germline V gene. The CDR3 spells CASSKQGVLHYEQYF. The DNA of the CDR3 is TGTGCCAGCAGTAAACAGGGGGTCCTTCACTACGAGCAGTACTTC.

The sample holds one count of this clone. The gene calls are TRBV7-2 and TRBJ2-1, with 10 bases lining up with TRBD2. This CDR3 region has 16 residues. The germline gives CDR1 SGHTA, CDR2 FQGNSA. After removal of 2 bases from V and 8 bases from J, the junction contained 9 bases not matched to a gene. The CDR3 DNA sequence: TGTGCCAGCAGCTTAAGGTTCCAGCGGGGGGGCCATGAGCAGTTCTTC. Translated: CASSLRFQRGGHEQFF.

The rearrangement links TRBV6-4 to TRBJ2-3; a weak D match, TRBD2 (5 bases). The CDR3 contains 14 residues. The ends were cut back, 3 bases at V and 4 bases at J, with 11 bases in the middle. Germline CDR1 MRHNA, CDR2 SNTAGT. The CDR3 reads CASSEFLASDTQYF. The CDR3 DNA follows: TGTGCCAGCAGTGAGTTCCTAGCTTCAGATACGCAGTATTTT.

The V gene is TRBV19, the J gene TRBJ2-7; a weak D match, TRBD1 (6 bases). The CDR3 runs 14 residues. Germline-derived CDR1 and CDR2 are LNHDA and SQIVND (reference sequence). V was pared by 2 bases and J by 2 bases, with 10 bases between. The CDR3 loop is CASSITDRPYEQYF. For the CDR3, the DNA is TGTGCCAGTAGTATAACGGACAGACCCTACGAGCAGTACTTC.

This clone came up once. The chain couples TRBV30 to TRBJ1-1; D remains unclear. CDR1 and CDR2 (germline): GTSNPN, SVGIG (reference sequence). This CDR3 is built from 12 residues. V was clipped by 5 bases and J by 6 bases, with 13 bases between them. The CDR3 nucleotides are TGTGCCTGGGGCCGGGGTTTACCTGAAGCTTTCTTT. This translates into CAWGRGLPEAFF.

This chain connects TRBV6-1 to TRBJ2-2, with 8 bases lining up with TRBD1. The length of the CDR3 is 14 residues. From germline, CDR1 is MNHNS and CDR2 SASEGT. After removal of 4 bases from V and 4 bases from J, the junction contained 2 bases not matched to a gene. CDR3 sequence reads: CASSGTGITGELFF. Written as DNA, the CDR3 is TGTGCCAGCAGTGGGACAGGGATCACCGGGGAGCTGTTTTTT.

The V and J genes are TRBV4-2 and TRBJ2-2, with D possibly matching TRBD2 (6 bases). V was cut by 0 bases and J by 1 base, with 12 bases left in between. The CDR3 extends over 17 amino acids. Germline V gene lookup returns CDR1 LGHNA and CDR2 YNFKEQ. The CDR3 loop reads CASSQDLGRQNTGELFF. The CDR3 coding sequence is TGTGCCAGCAGCCAAGATCTGGGGAGGCAGAACACCGGGGAGCTGTTTTTT.

The chain links TRBV2 to TRBJ1-5; D unresolved. The V end was cut by 5 bases, the J end by 4 bases, with 12 bases between. CDR1 and CDR2 (germline): SNHLY, FYNNEI. This CDR3 is built from 14 residues. The CDR3 here is CASSQTGVNQPQHF. The DNA for the CDR3 is TGTGCCAGCAGTCAGACGGGAGTTAATCAGCCCCAGCATTTT.

This clone showed up just a few times. This sequence joins TRBV30 and TRBJ1-5; perhaps TRBD1 as D (5 bases). CDR1 GTSNPN and CDR2 SVGIG come from the germline V gene (reference sequence). Between the trimmed V and J ends, which lost 1 base and 3 bases, there was a span of 10 bases. The CDR3 length is 14 residues. CDR3 nucleotide sequence: TGTGCCTGGAGTGGATTGACAGTCAATCAGCCCCAGCATTTT. Residues: CAWSGLTVNQPQHF.

There are a few counts of this clone. The chain has TRBV4-2 and TRBJ2-3, with TRBD2 identical over 7 bases. This CDR3 is 19 amino acids long. After removal of 0 bases from V and 0 bases from J, the junction contained 12 bases not matched to a gene. In germline, CDR1 is LGHNA, CDR2 YNFKEQ. CDR3 amino acids: CASSQEASGVYSSTDTQYF. The DNA for the CDR3 is TGTGCCAGCAGCCAAGAAGCCAGCGGGGTATACTCTAGCACAGATACGCAGTATTTT.

Of note for this clone: Germline and junction disagree at one end, which may indicate a read error. This sequence joins TRBV7-9 and TRBJ2-5; D is unclear. The germline V gene encodes CDR1 SEHNR and CDR2 FQNEAQ (reference sequence). This CDR3 spans 12 amino acids. The CDR3 nucleotides read TGTTCCAGCAGCCCCCCCAGTGAGACCCAGTACTTC. It encodes CSSSPPSETQYF.

This sequence joins TRBV19 and TRBJ2-3; possibly TRBD2 for D (6 bases). Germline V gene lookup returns CDR1 LNHDA and CDR2 SQIVND (reference sequence). The V and J ends lost 3 bases and 4 bases respectively, with 26 bases between them. CDR3 size: 19 residues. The DNA for the CDR3 is TGTGCCAGTAGTATTCCGTGGGGACTCCTCCCTGGGGCCCCAGATACGCAGTATTTT. This gives the protein CASSIPWGLLPGAPDTQYF.

This clone is a singleton in its sample. The chain uses TRBV19 and TRBJ2-3, with D tentatively TRBD1 (6 bases). Germline V gene lookup returns CDR1 LNHDA and CDR2 SQIVND (reference sequence). CDR3 length equals 14 residues. Trimming pared 6 bases from V and 0 bases from J, leaving 10 bases between. Here the CDR3 reads CASRQGTSTDTQYF. As DNA, the CDR3 is TGTGCCAGTAGACAGGGTACCAGCACAGATACGCAGTATTTT. Full variable domain (rest looked up from reference TRBV19 and TRBJ2-3): DGGITQSPKYLFRKEGQNVTLSCEQNLNHDAMYWYRQDPGQGLRLIYYSQIVNDFQKGDIAEGYSVSREKKESFPLTVTSAQKNPTAFYLCASRQGTSTDTQYFGPGTRLTVL.

This chain joins TRBV5-1 and TRBJ2-5; TRBD2 agrees at 7 bases. Germline loops: CDR1 SGHRS, CDR2 YFSETQ. V was pared by 5 bases and J by 4 bases, with 5 bases of the junction left unmatched. The CDR3 has 13 residues. The CDR3 reads CASRGTIGETQYF. Here the CDR3 DNA reads TGCGCCAGCAGAGGGACTATCGGAGAGACCCAGTACTTC.

The chain recombines TRBV5-6 with TRBJ1-2, with 7 bases aligning to TRBD1. The CDR3 runs to 14 residues. Germline CDR1 SGHDT, CDR2 YYEEEE. The V and J ends lost 4 bases and 3 bases, in that order; junction bases with no gene match: 6. The CDR3, as DNA: TGTGCCAGCAGCCAGACAGGGTCCGACTATGGCTACACCTTC. Translated: CASSQTGSDYGYTF.

This clone has just a few counts. This chain connects TRBV4-1 to TRBJ1-2, with D possibly matching TRBD1 (6 bases). V lost 1 base and J lost 3, with 15 bases in between. This CDR3 is built from 16 residues. The germline CDR1 and CDR2 sequences are MGHRA and YSYEKL. CDR3 loop: CASSQGGGRGHYGYTF. In DNA, the CDR3 is TGCGCCAGCAGCCAAGGGGGTGGCAGGGGACACTATGGCTACACCTTC.

This rearrangement joins TRBV6-1 to TRBJ2-7; tentative D call: TRBD1 (6 bases). Looked up from germline, CDR1 is MNHNS and CDR2 is SASEGT. V was trimmed by 7 bases and J by 1 base, leaving 14 bases between them. CDR3 length equals 14 residues. The CDR3 coding sequence is TGTGCCAGCAATAAAGACAGGACATCCTACGAGCAGTACTTC. It specifies CASNKDRTSYEQYF.

The chain recombines TRBV10-3 with TRBJ1-5; 7 nucleotides match TRBD1. CDR3 length: 15 amino acids. Germline V CDR1 and CDR2: ENHRY, SYGVKD. V gave up 8 bases and J gave up 6 bases; unmatched junction bases: 13. The CDR3 region is CAISQGGRAGQPQHF. The CDR3 nucleotides are TGTGCCATCTCCCAAGGGGGCAGGGCGGGTCAGCCCCAGCATTTT.

The chain links TRBV6-5 to TRBJ1-2; D might be TRBD1 (5 bases). This CDR3 is built from 14 residues. The V and J ends lost 6 bases and 5 bases respectively, with 16 bases between them. From germline, CDR1 is MNHEY and CDR2 SVGAGI. CDR3 nucleotide sequence: TGTGCCAGCAGCTTCGACAGTGGATTATATGGCTACACCTTC. Residues: CASSFDSGLYGYTF.

This chain's CDR3 is CAWSEWSGGHEQFF. Written as DNA, the CDR3 is TGTGCCTGGAGTGAATGGTCGGGGGGTCATGAGCAGTTCTTC. This chain connects TRBV30 to TRBJ2-1; 7 bases are shared with TRBD2. Per germline, CDR1 GTSNPN and CDR2 SVGIG (reference sequence). With 1 base clipped from V and 8 bases from J, the junction kept 8 bases outside the gene matches. This CDR3 region has 14 residues.

This sequence joins TRBV7-9 and TRBJ1-5; D remains unclear. The germline V gene encodes CDR1 SEHNR and CDR2 FQNEAQ (reference sequence). V lost 5 bases, J lost 4 bases, and 21 bases lay in between. The CDR3 is 17 residues long. The CDR3 spells CASSRSHGVRDNQPQHF. Here the CDR3 DNA reads TGTGCCAGCAGCCGATCACACGGGGTGAGGGATAATCAGCCCCAGCATTTT.

The rearrangement uses TRBV5-8 and TRBJ1-2; TRBD1 agrees at 7 bases. Trimming cost V 1 base and J 3 bases; bases outside gene matches: 0. The CDR3 is made up of 13 amino acids. CDR1 and CDR2 (germline): SGHTS, YDEGEE. CDR3 amino acids: CASSLTGDYGYTF. In DNA, the CDR3 is TGTGCCAGCAGCTTGACAGGGGACTATGGCTACACCTTC.